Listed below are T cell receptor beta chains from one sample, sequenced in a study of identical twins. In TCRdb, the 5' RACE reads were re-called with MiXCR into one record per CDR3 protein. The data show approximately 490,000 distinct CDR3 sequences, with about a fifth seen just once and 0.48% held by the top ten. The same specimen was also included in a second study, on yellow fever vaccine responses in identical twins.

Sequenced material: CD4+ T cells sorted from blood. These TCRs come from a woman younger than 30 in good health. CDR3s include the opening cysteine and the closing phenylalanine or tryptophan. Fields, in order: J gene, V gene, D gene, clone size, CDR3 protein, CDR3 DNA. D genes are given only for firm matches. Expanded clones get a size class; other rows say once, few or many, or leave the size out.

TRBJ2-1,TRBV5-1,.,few,CASRQTGTKYNEQFF,TGCGCCAGCAGACAAACAGGAACCAAGTACAATGAGCAGTTCTTC
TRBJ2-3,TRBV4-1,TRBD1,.,CASSHPGQGAINTQYF,TGCGCCAGCAGCCACCCGGGACAGGGGGCTATAAATACGCAGTATTTT
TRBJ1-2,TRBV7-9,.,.,CASSLVGVTDGYTF,TGTGCCAGCAGCTTAGTCGGGGTCACGGATGGCTACACCTTC
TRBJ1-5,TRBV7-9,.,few,CASRRTGQPQHF,TGTGCCAGCAGGCGTACAGGGCAGCCCCAGCATTTT
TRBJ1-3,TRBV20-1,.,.,CSARVVGGITSGNTIYF,TGCAGTGCTAGAGTCGTGGGGGGAATCACCTCTGGAAACACCATATATTTT
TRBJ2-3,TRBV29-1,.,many,CSVEAVTDTQYF,TGCAGCGTTGAGGCAGTCACAGATACGCAGTATTTT
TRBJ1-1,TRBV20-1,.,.,CSRVEVNTEAFF,TGCAGCAGGGTGGAGGTGAACACTGAAGCTTTCTTT
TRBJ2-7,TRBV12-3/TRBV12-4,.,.,CASSWASYEQYF,TGTGCCAGCAGTTGGGCCTCCTACGAGCAGTACTTC
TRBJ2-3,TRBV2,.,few,CASSEAGLGADTQYF,TGTGCCAGCAGTGAAGCCGGGCTGGGGGCAGATACGCAGTATTTT
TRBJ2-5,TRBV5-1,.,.,CASSLGATTGVETQYF,TGCGCCAGCAGCCTAGGGGCGACTACGGGCGTGGAGACCCAGTACTTC
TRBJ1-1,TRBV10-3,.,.,CAISQTGAPNTEAFF,TGTGCCATCAGCCAGACCGGGGCCCCGAACACTGAAGCTTTCTTT
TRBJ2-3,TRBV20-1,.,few,CSARPATSTDTQYF,TGCAGTGCTAGACCAGCAACTAGCACAGATACGCAGTATTTT
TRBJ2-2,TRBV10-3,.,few,CAISEISWELFF,TGTGCCATCAGTGAAATTTCCTGGGAGCTGTTTTTT
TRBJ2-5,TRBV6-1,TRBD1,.,CASNDRVPGETQYF,TGTGCCAGCAACGACAGGGTCCCAGGGGAGACCCAGTACTTC
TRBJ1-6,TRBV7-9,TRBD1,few,CASSGQGDSPLHF,TGTGCCAGCAGCGGACAGGGGGATTCACCCCTCCACTTT
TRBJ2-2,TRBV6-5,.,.,CASGGPGELFF,TGTGCCAGCGGGGGGCCCGGGGAGCTGTTTTTT
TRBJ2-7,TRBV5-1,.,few,CASSPGPSSYEQYF,TGCGCCAGCAGCCCCGGACCGAGCTCCTACGAGCAGTACTTC
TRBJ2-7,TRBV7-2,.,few,CASSVGAYEQYF,TGTGCCAGCAGCGTCGGGGCCTACGAGCAGTACTTC
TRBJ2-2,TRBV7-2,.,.,CASSPSRVTGELFF,TGTGCCAGCAGTCCGAGCAGGGTCACCGGGGAGCTGTTTTTT
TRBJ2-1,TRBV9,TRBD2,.,CASSVEGRLAGGNEQFF,TGTGCCAGCAGCGTAGAAGGTCGGCTAGCGGGAGGTAATGAGCAGTTCTTC
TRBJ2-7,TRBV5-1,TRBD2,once,CASSAGLDTYEQYF,TGCGCCAGCAGCGCCGGACTAGATACCTACGAGCAGTACTTC
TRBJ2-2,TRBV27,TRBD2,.,CASQLAANTGELFF,TGTGCCAGCCAACTAGCGGCGAACACCGGGGAGCTGTTTTTT
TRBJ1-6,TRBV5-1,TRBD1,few,CASSKTGFSDSPLHF,TGCGCCAGCAGCAAGACAGGGTTCTCGGATTCACCCCTCCACTTT
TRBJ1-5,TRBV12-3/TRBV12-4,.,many,CASSFGQINQPQHF,TGTGCCAGCAGTTTCGGGCAGATCAATCAGCCCCAGCATTTT
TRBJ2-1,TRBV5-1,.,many,CASSLVSEPYNEQFF,TGCGCCAGCAGCTTGGTGTCGGAACCTTACAATGAGCAGTTCTTC
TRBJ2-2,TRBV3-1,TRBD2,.,CASSHRLAVTGELFF,TGTGCCAGCAGCCACAGACTAGCGGTTACCGGGGAGCTGTTTTTT